A selection of T cell receptor beta chains follows, all from one sample in a study of cytomegalovirus exposure and HLA in healthy donors. Here immunoSEQ multiplex PCR was the method, and the copy in TCRdb shows in-frame clones only, minus some. Altogether more than 85,000 clones are present, roughly nine tenths being singletons, with the ten largest covering under 2%. The material sequenced was PBMCs. All receptors come from a woman aged 18-29 years in good health and CMV-seronegative. CDR3s include the opening cysteine and the closing phenylalanine or tryptophan. The D gene is left open where the match is weak. Some rows have no size entry. The others give once, few or many, or a class for an expanded clone.

V	J	size	D	CDR3	DNA
TRBV9	TRBJ2-1	NA	TRBD2	CASSVEAGDYNEQFF	TGTGCCAGCAGCGTAGAAGCGGGGGATTACAATGAGCAGTTCTTC
TRBV5-1	TRBJ2-2	NA	TRBD1	CASSLVFPGTGGTGELFF	TGCGCCAGCAGCTTGGTTTTTCCCGGGACAGGGGGCACCGGGGAGCTGTTTTTT
TRBV2	TRBJ1-2	NA	TRBD1	CASSEIGDRGPAGYTF	TGTGCCAGCAGTGAAATAGGGGACAGGGGACCTGCTGGCTACACCTTC
TRBV6-1	TRBJ2-7	NA	NA	CASSEYYEQYF	TGTGCCAGCAGTGAATATTACGAGCAGTACTTC
TRBV15	TRBJ1-5	NA	TRBD1	CATSGGTGGNQPQHF	TGTGCCACCAGCGGCGGGACAGGGGGCAATCAGCCCCAGCATTTT
TRBV28	TRBJ2-7	NA	NA	CASSLSAYEQYF	TGTGCCAGCAGTTTATCGGCCTACGAGCAGTACTTC
TRBV2	TRBJ1-2	NA	NA	CARNAIKGPNYGYTF	TGTGCCAGGAACGCAATAAAGGGGCCGAACTATGGCTACACCTTC
TRBV15	TRBJ2-1	medium-sized	NA	CATSTRTGESNEQFF	TGTGCCACCAGCACACGGACGGGGGAGTCCAATGAGCAGTTCTTC
TRBV18	TRBJ1-2	NA	TRBD1	CASSPDRGRFSYGYTF	TGTGCCAGCTCACCGGACAGGGGAAGATTTAGCTATGGCTACACCTTC
TRBV30	TRBJ2-7	NA	NA	CAWSGIDSLEQYF	TGTGCCTGGTCCGGGATCGACTCTCTAGAGCAGTACTTC
TRBV27	TRBJ2-2	NA	TRBD2	CASSFKGGRTGELFF	TGTGCCAGCAGTTTTAAGGGAGGGCGCACCGGGGAGCTGTTTTTT
TRBV2	TRBJ1-1	NA	NA	CASSYSHQGAFF	TGTGCCAGCTCTTACAGCCATCAAGGAGCTTTCTTT
TRBV29-1	TRBJ2-1	NA	TRBD2	CSVEESLAGGFF	TGCAGCGTTGAAGAGTCACTAGCGGGGGGGTTCTTC
TRBV10-3	TRBJ2-5	NA	TRBD1	CAISESGQAIQETQYF	TGTGCCATCAGTGAGAGCGGACAGGCGATTCAAGAGACCCAGTACTTC
TRBV7-9	TRBJ2-3	NA	TRBD2	CASSRTTSGPTDTQYF	TGTGCCAGCAGCCGAACTACTAGCGGGCCCACAGATACGCAGTATTTT
TRBV11-2	TRBJ2-2	NA	TRBD2	CASSLVAGLADTGELFF	TGTGCCAGCAGCTTAGTGGCGGGACTAGCGGACACCGGGGAGCTGTTTTTT
TRBV7-9	TRBJ2-7	NA	NA	CASRGFDEQYF	TGTGCCAGTCGGGGGTTCGACGAGCAGTACTTC
TRBV30	TRBJ2-3	NA	TRBD2	CAWGTSGNTDTQYF	TGTGCCTGGGGGACTAGCGGAAACACAGATACGCAGTATTTT
TRBV10-3	TRBJ1-3	NA	NA	CATGRGLLSVSGNTIYF	TGTGCCACCGGGAGAGGGCTGTTGTCTGTCTCTGGAAACACCATATATTTT
TRBV27	TRBJ2-3	NA	NA	CASKGHATDTQYF	TGTGCCAGCAAGGGACACGCCACAGATACGCAGTATTTT
TRBV5-6	TRBJ2-5	NA	NA	CASSLDRTQETQYF	TGTGCCAGCAGCTTGGACAGAACACAAGAGACCCAGTACTTC
TRBV10-1	TRBJ2-1	NA	NA	CASSEGQGEQFF	TGCGCCAGCAGTGAAGGGCAGGGCGAGCAGTTCTTC
TRBV27	TRBJ1-2	NA	NA	CASRGLDYGYTF	TGTGCCAGCAGAGGACTCGACTATGGCTACACCTTC
TRBV7-9	TRBJ2-3	NA	TRBD1	CASSSQGATNTQYF	TGTGCCAGCAGCTCACAGGGGGCAACGAATACGCAGTATTTT
TRBV7-6	TRBJ2-2	once	NA	CASSPRGTGELFF	TGTGCCAGCAGCCCTAGGGGGACCGGGGAGCTGTTTTTT
TRBV9	TRBJ2-3	NA	NA	CASSGGHLTSDTQYF	TGTGCCAGCAGCGGCGGACACTTAACTTCGGATACGCAGTATTTT
TRBV28	TRBJ2-7	NA	TRBD1	CASSWTGRDNSYEQYF	TGTGCCAGCAGTTGGACAGGGCGCGATAACTCCTACGAGCAGTACTTC
TRBV27	TRBJ2-7	NA	NA	CASSVEGEGLHEQYF	TGTGCCAGCAGCGTCGAGGGGGAAGGGCTGCACGAGCAGTACTTC
TRBV5-1	TRBJ2-5	NA	NA	CASSWEKGLQETQYF	TGCGCCAGCAGCTGGGAAAAGGGACTTCAAGAGACCCAGTACTTC
TRBV7-2	TRBJ1-2	NA	NA	CASSLDLLAPYGYTF	TGTGCCAGCAGCTTAGACTTGCTAGCACCCTATGGCTACACCTTC
TRBV4-3	TRBJ1-2	NA	NA	CASSHGRDRTYGYTF	TGCGCCAGCAGCCACGGACGAGACAGGACTTATGGCTACACCTTC
TRBV4-1	TRBJ2-5	NA	TRBD2	CASSQEWVGLVGETQYF	TGCGCCAGCAGCCAAGAATGGGTAGGACTAGTGGGGGAGACCCAGTACTTC
TRBV30	TRBJ1-1	NA	NA	CASGGRGRTAEAFF	TGTGCCTCGGGGGGAAGGGGCCGAACGGCTGAAGCTTTCTTT
TRBV7-2	TRBJ2-7	NA	TRBD1	CASSSKDRGGEQYF	TGTGCCAGCAGCTCGAAGGACAGGGGGGGCGAGCAGTACTTC
TRBV7-2	TRBJ1-1	NA	TRBD1	CASSSDTGGDSEAFF	TGTGCCAGCAGCTCAGACACAGGGGGTGACTCTGAAGCTTTCTTT
TRBV9	TRBJ2-3	NA	NA	CASSVSTGAYLTDTQYF	TGTGCCAGCAGCGTCTCCACCGGTGCTTACTTAACAGATACGCAGTATTTT
TRBV5-6	TRBJ2-2	NA	TRBD2	CASSPRLAGDTGELFF	TGTGCCAGCAGCCCGCGACTAGCTGGTGACACCGGGGAGCTGTTTTTT
TRBV30	TRBJ2-1	NA	NA	CAWRVADNEQFF	TGTGCCTGGAGGGTAGCCGACAATGAGCAGTTCTTC
TRBV9	TRBJ1-2	NA	NA	CASSVEQGNYGYTF	TGTGCCAGCAGCGTAGAACAGGGAAACTATGGCTACACCTTC
TRBV4-2	TRBJ2-3	NA	TRBD2	CASSQEGLAGVTDTQYF	TGTGCCAGCAGCCAAGAGGGGCTAGCGGGGGTAACAGATACGCAGTATTTT
TRBV11-3	TRBJ2-5	NA	TRBD2	CASSFSLAGGKETQYF	TGTGCCAGCAGCTTCAGTCTAGCGGGGGGGAAAGAGACCCAGTACTTC
TRBV7-9	TRBJ1-4	NA	NA	CASSLTAANEKLFF	TGTGCCAGCAGCTTGACAGCTGCTAATGAAAAACTGTTTTTT
TRBV5-1	TRBJ2-3	NA	NA	CASSSLAADTQYF	TGCGCCAGCAGCTCCTTAGCAGCAGATACGCAGTATTTT
TRBV6-4	TRBJ2-2	many	TRBD1	CATSTGDTGELFF	TGTGCCACCAGTACAGGGGACACCGGGGAGCTGTTTTTT
TRBV5-4	TRBJ2-3	NA	NA	CASSFIGISTDTQYF	TGTGCCAGCAGCTTTATCGGGATAAGCACAGATACGCAGTATTTT
TRBV14	TRBJ2-7	NA	TRBD2	CASSLGSGRSSYEQYF	TGTGCCAGCAGCCTAGGGAGCGGGAGGAGCTCCTACGAGCAGTACTTC
TRBV5-1	TRBJ2-3	few	TRBD1	CASSSGQGTDTQYF	TGCGCCAGCAGTTCGGGACAGGGTACAGATACGCAGTATTTT